This T cell receptor (beta chain) was captured by sequencing in a study of blood T cell repertoires in COVID-19. Data came from immunoSEQ multiplex PCR; TCRdb stores just in-frame clones and leaves some out. The profile shows about 200,000 clones, more than 75% of them singletons. Germline V gene sequence: CDR1 SGHRS, CDR2 YFSETQ. The CDR3 is made up of 16 amino acids. With 0 bases removed from V and 3 bases from J, the gap between germline ends came to 14 bases. Material for sequencing was peripheral blood. This receptor was obtained from a woman in her forties with COVID-19, enrolled during active disease. The V call is TRBV5-1, the J call TRBJ2-3; D perhaps matches TRBD1 (6 bases). DNA of the CDR3: TGCGCCAGCAGCTTGGACGTGGGGGCCGGAACAGATACGCAGTATTTT. It codes for CASSLDVGAGTDTQYF.